This passage covers 14 T cell receptor beta chains from one sample sequenced in a study of metastatic and nonmetastatic thyroid tumors. Before thyroid surgery, none of the patients had received any treatment. Using MiXCR, TCRdb reanalyzed the PCR reads. The sample holds 15,000 to 20,000 clones; roughly 13% are singletons and the top ten take roughly 30%. The sequencing sample was made of blood. All receptors derive from a female donor with papillary thyroid cancer or a benign thyroid nodule (not recorded which). Some clones in this sample may be carry-over from other donors' samples.

V gene TRBV11-2 combines with J gene TRBJ2-7, with 12 bases matching TRBD2. The V gene end was trimmed by 6 bases and the J gene end by 2 bases; junction bases not matched to a gene: 14. The CDR3 has 18 residues. Germline CDR1 is SGHAT and CDR2 is FQNNGV. The CDR3 sequence is CASSEGQLAGGVPYEQYF. The CDR3 DNA reads TGTGCCAGCAGTGAAGGGCAACTAGCGGGAGGAGTGCCCTACGAGCAGTACTTC.

This clone was seen many times. The rearrangement joins TRBV19 to TRBJ1-5, with 8 bases that match TRBD1. Germline V lookup: CDR1 LNHDA, CDR2 SQIVND (reference sequence). The CDR3 spans 16 residues. The V gene end was trimmed by 3 bases and the J gene end by 2 bases; junction bases not matched to a gene: 6. Here the CDR3 DNA reads TGTGCCAGTAGTATTGGGGACAGGCCGGGCAATCAGCCCCAGCATTTT. Amino acid sequence: CASSIGDRPGNQPQHF.

This clone is medium-sized within its sample. The V call is TRBV28, the J call TRBJ1-1; 7 nucleotides align to TRBD1. V gave up 4 bases and J gave up 3 bases; unmatched junction bases: 11. The germline gives CDR1 MDHEN, CDR2 SYDVKM. The CDR3 loop spans 16 amino acids. The CDR3 DNA reads TGTGCCAGCAGTTGGTTGGCGCAGGGGGTTTACACTGAAGCTTTCTTT. This codes for CASSWLAQGVYTEAFF.

In regard to this clone: Just one base apart from a much larger clone, this may be a read error. The chain combines TRBV6-6 with TRBJ1-5, with unresolved D. Germline values: CDR1 MNHNY, CDR2 SVGAGI (reference sequence). This CDR3 region has 16 residues. V lost 0 bases, J lost 9 bases, and 18 bases lay in between. CDR3 amino acids: CASSYSEVVLSLPQHF. The CDR3 DNA sequence: TGTGCCAGCAGTTACTCAGAGGTCGTCCTTTCCCTGCCCCAGCATTTT.

This clone was recorded many times. The V gene is TRBV10-2, the J gene TRBJ2-5; D may be TRBD2 (5 bases). The CDR3 is made up of 13 amino acids. CDR1 WSHSY and CDR2 SAAADI come from the germline V gene. The V and J ends lost 8 bases and 5 bases respectively, with 15 bases between them. CDR3 bases: TGCGCCAGCTCCGGGAACACGTACGAGACCCAGTACTTC. The encoded protein is CASSGNTYETQYF.

The rearrangement joins TRBV28 to TRBJ2-5; 8 bases are shared with TRBD2. With 5 bases clipped from V and 7 bases from J, the junction kept 15 bases outside the gene matches. Looked up from germline, CDR1 is MDHEN and CDR2 is SYDVKM. This CDR3 comprises 16 residues. For the CDR3, the DNA is TGTGCCAGCAGTACCCCCCGGACTAGCAATGGTGGGACCCAGTACTTC. This gives the protein CASSTPRTSNGGTQYF.

Points on this clone: A much larger clonotype is one base distant, so this may be a read error. The chain joins TRBV5-4 to TRBJ2-1; D is perhaps TRBD1 (6 bases). Germline CDR1 reads SGHNT; CDR2 reads YYREEE (reference sequence). The CDR3 runs to 12 residues. V lost 0 bases to trimming and J lost 15 bases, with 13 bases between them. The DNA for the CDR3 is TGTGCCAGCAGCTTGGGGCAGGGGAACATGTTCTTC. This codes for CASSLGQGNMFF.

This clone appeared many times. The chain combines TRBV6-1 with TRBJ2-3; D ambiguous. V lost 6 bases to trimming and J lost 6 bases, with 7 bases between them. This CDR3 spans 11 amino acids. CDR1 is MNHNS, CDR2 SASEGT, per germline. Here the CDR3 reads CASSPSDTQYF. Written as DNA, the CDR3 is TGTGCCAGCAGCCCGAGTGATACGCAGTATTTT.

The table lists this clone with many counts. V usage is TRBV30 and J usage is TRBJ1-1; 10 bases fit TRBD1. The CDR3 is 15 amino acids. After removal of 0 bases from V and 5 bases from J, the junction contained 6 bases not matched to a gene. The V gene's germline CDR1 is GTSNPN and CDR2 SVGIG (reference sequence). The CDR3 coding sequence is TGTGCCTGGAGTGTAACCCGGGACAGGGGTACTGAAGCTTTCTTT. It specifies CAWSVTRDRGTEAFF.

A remark on this clone: A much larger clone lies a single base off, so this may be a read error. The CDR3 DNA reads TGCGCCAGCAGCTTGGGGGGCCGTCAAGAGACCAAGTACTTC. Amino acid sequence: CASSLGGRQETKYF. This chain connects TRBV5-1 to TRBJ2-5; D perhaps matches TRBD1 (5 bases). This CDR3 is 14 amino acids long. Germline V gene data show CDR1 as SGHRS and CDR2 as YFSETQ.

This clone is termed medium-sized. The chain has TRBV28 and TRBJ1-5; D remains unclear. CDR3 size: 14 residues. The germline V and J ends were trimmed by 3 bases and 4 bases, with 10 bases remaining between them. The germline V gene has CDR1 MDHEN and CDR2 SYDVKM. CDR3 region: CASSFYEGNQPQHF. CDR3 bases: TGTGCCAGCAGTTTTTATGAGGGAAATCAGCCCCAGCATTTT.

Sample share makes this clone medium-sized. The chain has TRBV10-3 and TRBJ2-7; 7 bases map to TRBD1. Trimming removed 7 bases from V and 1 base from J; junction bases left unmatched: 4. Per germline, CDR1 ENHRY and CDR2 SYGVKD. The CDR3 totals 13 residues. In DNA form, the CDR3 reads TGTGCCATCAAAGAGGGACAGTCCTACGAGCAGTACTTC. Its translation: CAIKEGQSYEQYF.

This clone was counted many times. The rearrangement uses TRBV20-1 and TRBJ1-3; possible D gene TRBD1, 6 bases. Germline CDR1 DFQATT, CDR2 SNEGSKA (reference sequence). V was clipped by 5 bases and J by 0 bases, with 26 bases between them. The CDR3 loop spans 19 amino acids. The CDR3 here is CSAGSEQGRLKGSGNTIYF. The CDR3 nucleotides are TGCAGTGCTGGCTCCGAACAGGGACGGCTAAAGGGCTCTGGAAACACCATATATTTT.

The V call is TRBV7-3, the J call TRBJ2-1; no clear D gene. CDR3 length: 15 residues. CDR1 SGHTA and CDR2 FQGTGA come from the germline V gene. The V end lost 8 bases, the J end lost 0 bases, and 14 bases lay between the germline ends. The CDR3 protein is CASQFDPSSYNEQFF. CDR3 nucleotides: TGTGCCAGCCAATTTGATCCTAGCTCCTACAATGAGCAGTTCTTC. The full variable domain, its missing parts supplied by reference TRBV7-3 and TRBJ2-1, is GAGVSQTPSNKVTEKGKYVELRCDPISGHTALYWYRQSLGQGPEFLIYFQGTGAADDSGLPNDRFFAVRPEGSVSTLKIQRTERGDSAVYLCASQFDPSSYNEQFFGPGTRLTVL.